These 3 T cell receptor beta chains came from one sample sequenced in a study of immune evolution from preneoplasia to lung adenocarcinoma. Clones were sequenced by immunoSEQ multiplex PCR, and TCRdb holds only the in-frame ones, with some missing. This sample has some 3,000 clones; about 87% occur once, and the top ten carry more than 4%. The sample taken for sequencing was FFPE invasive lung adenocarcinoma tissue. Receptors were obtained from a person aged 70 to 85 with invasive lung adenocarcinoma.

The chain links TRBV28 to TRBJ1-2; 7 bases align to TRBD1. V shed 5 bases, J shed 0 bases, and the junction held 3 bases outside the gene matches. The length of the CDR3 is 14 residues. Per germline, CDR1 MDHEN and CDR2 SYDVKM. CDR3 in DNA: TGTGCCAGCAGTGCCGGGACAGCTAACTATGGCTACACCTTC. It is translated as CASSAGTANYGYTF.

V and J are TRBV28 and TRBJ1-1; 9 bases fit TRBD1. The CDR3 covers 13 residues. The germline CDR1 and CDR2 sequences are MDHEN and SYDVKM. V shed 4 bases and J 8 bases; nucleotides not matched to a gene: 5. CDR3: CASSSGQGWEAFF. For the CDR3, the DNA is TGTGCCAGCAGTTCCGGACAGGGGTGGGAAGCTTTCTTT.

This clone has just one count. V and J are TRBV6-6 and TRBJ1-2; 7 nucleotides match TRBD1. This CDR3 region has 12 residues. Germline V lookup: CDR1 MNHNY, CDR2 SVGAGI (reference sequence). The V gene end was trimmed by 6 bases and the J gene end by 8 bases; junction bases not matched to a gene: 6. The CDR3 DNA reads as TGTGCCAGCAGCCTTGACAGGGCGGGCTACACCTTC. Its protein is CASSLDRAGYTF.